The clone carrying this T cell receptor beta chain was seen just once. Antigen specificity is unknown. This sample is part of a study of T cell responses to AZD1222 COVID-19 vaccine. General study results and limits: After two AZD1222 doses, spike-specific TCR breadth and depth rose versus day 0. Donors were mostly white British, more females; clonal diversity possibly underestimated.

Second-dose groups at about 4 or about 12 weeks were pooled. Assay used: immunoSEQ multiplex PCR; TCRdb lists only in-frame clones, some missing. The top ten hold roughly 0.98% of the sample, which has about 160,000 clones, approximately 90% seen once. CDR3 length: 16 residues. The V and J ends lost 3 bases and 4 bases, in that order; junction bases with no gene match: 7. Germline CDR1 and CDR2: LNHDA and SQIVND (reference sequence). The source material was peripheral blood, sampled 28 days after the second AZD1222 dose. The genes are TRBV19 and TRBJ2-5, with 11 bases that match TRBD2. The source is an adult who received the AZD1222 COVID-19 vaccine. In DNA, the CDR3 is TGTGCCAGTAGTATGGTTAGCGGGGGGGCCGGAGAGACCCAGTACTTC. As protein: CASSMVSGGAGETQYF.